The sequence of this T cell receptor beta chain was determined in a study of T cells in Graves' hyperthyroidism and ophthalmopathy. Points from the study as a whole: Classification by a 13 V-J model distinguished ophthalmopathy from stable hyperthyroidism. Model output signaled ophthalmopathy a median approximately 6 months ahead of onset. Among clonotypes expanded in thyroid above 0.001, most were also found in blood.

The investigators amplified TCR beta CDR3 regions from RNA transcripts. TCR CDR3 regions were first amplified by RT-PCR with HTBI primers. TCRdb reprocessed the multiplex PCR reads with MiXCR, giving one entry per CDR3 protein. The table records approximately 700,000 distinct CDR3 sequences, 45% of them present only once. The CDR3 totals 14 residues. Germline CDR1 reads SNHLY; CDR2 reads FYNNEI. V was cut by 6 bases and J by 0 bases, with 9 bases left in between. Every diagnosis used clinical symptoms, serum thyroxine and TRAb, thyroid ultrasound and orbital computed tomography. With regard to this clonotype: Its specificity is unknown.

The V and J genes are TRBV2 and TRBJ1-3; a possible D gene is TRBD1 (5 bases). The sequence derives from an adult man with Graves' disease, either hyperthyroidism or ophthalmopathy (not recorded which). Source material: peripheral blood or thyroid tissue (not recorded which). The DNA of the CDR3 is TGTGCCAGCAGCTACAGGAGCTCTGGAAACACCATATATTTT. Translating it yields CASSYRSSGNTIYF.